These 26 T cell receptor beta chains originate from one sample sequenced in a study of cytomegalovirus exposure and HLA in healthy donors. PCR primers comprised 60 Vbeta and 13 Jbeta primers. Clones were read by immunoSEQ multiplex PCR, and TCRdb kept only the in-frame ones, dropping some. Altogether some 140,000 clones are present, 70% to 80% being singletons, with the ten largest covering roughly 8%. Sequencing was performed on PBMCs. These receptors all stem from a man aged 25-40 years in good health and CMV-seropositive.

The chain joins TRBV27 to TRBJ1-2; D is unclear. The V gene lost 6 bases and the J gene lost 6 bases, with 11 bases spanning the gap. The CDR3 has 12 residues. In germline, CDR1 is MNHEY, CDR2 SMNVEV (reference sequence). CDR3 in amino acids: CASRSVGDGYTF. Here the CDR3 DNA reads TGTGCCAGCAGATCGGTAGGAGATGGCTACACCTTC.

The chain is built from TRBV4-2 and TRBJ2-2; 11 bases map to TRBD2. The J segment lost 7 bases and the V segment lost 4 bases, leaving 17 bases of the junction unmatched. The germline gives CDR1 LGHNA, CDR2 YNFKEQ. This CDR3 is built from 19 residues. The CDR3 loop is CASSPLGVAGGLKDGELFF. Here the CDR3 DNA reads TGTGCCAGCAGCCCCCTCGGGGTAGCGGGGGGGCTGAAGGACGGGGAGCTGTTTTTT.

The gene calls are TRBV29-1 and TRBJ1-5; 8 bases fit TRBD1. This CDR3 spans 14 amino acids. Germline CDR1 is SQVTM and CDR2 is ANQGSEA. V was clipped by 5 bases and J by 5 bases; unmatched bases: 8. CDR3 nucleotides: TGCAGCGTTAAAGGACAGGGTAAGGATCAGCCCCAGCATTTT. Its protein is CSVKGQGKDQPQHF.

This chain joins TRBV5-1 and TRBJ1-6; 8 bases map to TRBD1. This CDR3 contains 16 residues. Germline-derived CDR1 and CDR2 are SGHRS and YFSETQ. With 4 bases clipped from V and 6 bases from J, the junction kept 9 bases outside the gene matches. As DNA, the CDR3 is TGCGCCAGCAGCCCAACAGACAGGGGAATTAATTCACCCCTCCACTTT. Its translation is CASSPTDRGINSPLHF.

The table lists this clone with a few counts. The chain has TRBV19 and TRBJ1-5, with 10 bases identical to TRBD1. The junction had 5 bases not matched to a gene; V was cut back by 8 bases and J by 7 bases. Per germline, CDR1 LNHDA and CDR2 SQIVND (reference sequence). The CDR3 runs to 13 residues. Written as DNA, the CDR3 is TGTGCCAGTGAGACAGGGGGCGGACAGCCCCAGCATTTT. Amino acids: CASETGGGQPQHF.

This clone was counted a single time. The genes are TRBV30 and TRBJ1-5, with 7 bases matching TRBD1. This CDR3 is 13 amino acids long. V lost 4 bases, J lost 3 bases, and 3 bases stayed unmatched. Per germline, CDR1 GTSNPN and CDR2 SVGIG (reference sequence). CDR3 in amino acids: CAWTTGPNQPQHF. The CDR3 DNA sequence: TGTGCCTGGACGACAGGGCCCAATCAGCCCCAGCATTTT.

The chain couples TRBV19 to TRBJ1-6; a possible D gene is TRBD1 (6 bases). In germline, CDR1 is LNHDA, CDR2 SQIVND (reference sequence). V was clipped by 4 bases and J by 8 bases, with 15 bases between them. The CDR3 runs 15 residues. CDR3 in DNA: TGTGCCAGTAGTAGAGGGGACAAGCTGGATTCACCCCTCCACTTT. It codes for CASSRGDKLDSPLHF. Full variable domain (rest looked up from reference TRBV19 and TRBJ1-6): DGGITQSPKYLFRKEGQNVTLSCEQNLNHDAMYWYRQDPGQGLRLIYYSQIVNDFQKGDIAEGYSVSREKKESFPLTVTSAQKNPTAFYLCASSRGDKLDSPLHFGNGTRLTVT.

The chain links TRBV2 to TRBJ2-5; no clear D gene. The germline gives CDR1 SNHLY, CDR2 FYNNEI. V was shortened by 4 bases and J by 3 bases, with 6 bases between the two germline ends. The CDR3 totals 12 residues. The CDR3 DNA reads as TGTGCCAGCAGTGGGCAGAAAGAGACCCAGTACTTC. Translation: CASSGQKETQYF.

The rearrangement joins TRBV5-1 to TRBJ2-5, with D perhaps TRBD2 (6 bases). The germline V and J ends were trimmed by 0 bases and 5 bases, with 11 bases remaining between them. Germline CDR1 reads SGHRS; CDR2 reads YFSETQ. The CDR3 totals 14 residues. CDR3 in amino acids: CASSLGRESETQYF. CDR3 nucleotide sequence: TGCGCCAGCAGCTTGGGACGGGAGTCGGAGACCCAGTACTTC.

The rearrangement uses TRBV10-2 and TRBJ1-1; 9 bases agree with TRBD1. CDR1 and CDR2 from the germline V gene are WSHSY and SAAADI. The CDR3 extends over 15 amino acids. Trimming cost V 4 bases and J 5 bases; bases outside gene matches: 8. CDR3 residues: CASSAPDRGGTEAFF. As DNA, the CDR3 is TGCGCCAGCAGTGCTCCGGACAGGGGTGGAACTGAAGCTTTCTTT.

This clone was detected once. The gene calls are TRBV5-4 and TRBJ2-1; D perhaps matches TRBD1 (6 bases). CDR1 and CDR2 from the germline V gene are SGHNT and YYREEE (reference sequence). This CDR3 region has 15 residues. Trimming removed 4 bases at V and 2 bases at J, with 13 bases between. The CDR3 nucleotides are TGTGCCAGCAGCCCGAGGGGGAAAACCTACAATGAGCAGTTCTTC. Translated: CASSPRGKTYNEQFF.

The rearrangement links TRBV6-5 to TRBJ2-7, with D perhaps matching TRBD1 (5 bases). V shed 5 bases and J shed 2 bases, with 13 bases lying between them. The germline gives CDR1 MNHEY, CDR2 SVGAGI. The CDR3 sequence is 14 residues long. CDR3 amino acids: CASSNSGAPYEQYF. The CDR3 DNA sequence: TGTGCCAGCAGTAATAGTGGGGCCCCCTACGAGCAGTACTTC.

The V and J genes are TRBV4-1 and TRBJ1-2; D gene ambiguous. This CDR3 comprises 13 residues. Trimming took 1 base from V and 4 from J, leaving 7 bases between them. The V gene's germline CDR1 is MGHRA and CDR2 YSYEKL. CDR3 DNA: TGCGCCAGCAGCCAAGTCGGAGTCTATGGCTACACCTTC. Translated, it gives CASSQVGVYGYTF.

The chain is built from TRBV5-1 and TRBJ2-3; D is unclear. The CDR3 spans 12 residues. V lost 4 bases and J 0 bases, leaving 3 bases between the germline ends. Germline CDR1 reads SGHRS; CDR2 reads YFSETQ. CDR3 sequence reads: CASSPSTDTQYF. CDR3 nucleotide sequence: TGCGCCAGCAGCCCGAGCACAGATACGCAGTATTTT. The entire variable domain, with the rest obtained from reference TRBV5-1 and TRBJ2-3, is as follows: KAGVTQTPRYLIKTRGQQVTLSCSPISGHRSVSWYQQTPGQGLQFLFEYFSETQRNKGNFPGRFSGRQFSNSRSEMNVSTLELGDSALYLCASSPSTDTQYFGPGTRLTVL.

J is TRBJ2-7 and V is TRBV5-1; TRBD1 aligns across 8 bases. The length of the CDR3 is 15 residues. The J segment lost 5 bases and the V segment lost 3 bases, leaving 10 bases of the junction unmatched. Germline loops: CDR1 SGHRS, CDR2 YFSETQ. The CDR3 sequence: CASSSQGAGMDEQYF. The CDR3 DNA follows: TGCGCCAGCAGCTCCCAGGGGGCGGGGATGGACGAGCAGTACTTC. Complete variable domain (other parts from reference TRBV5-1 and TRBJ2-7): KAGVTQTPRYLIKTRGQQVTLSCSPISGHRSVSWYQQTPGQGLQFLFEYFSETQRNKGNFPGRFSGRQFSNSRSEMNVSTLELGDSALYLCASSSQGAGMDEQYFGPGTRLTVT.

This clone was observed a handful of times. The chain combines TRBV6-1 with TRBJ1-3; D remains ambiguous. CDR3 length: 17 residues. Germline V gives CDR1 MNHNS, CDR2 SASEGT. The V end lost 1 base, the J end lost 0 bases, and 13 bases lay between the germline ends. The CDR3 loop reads CASSEDVLGISGNTIYF. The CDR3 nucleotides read TGTGCCAGCAGTGAAGACGTTCTCGGGATCTCTGGAAACACCATATATTTT.

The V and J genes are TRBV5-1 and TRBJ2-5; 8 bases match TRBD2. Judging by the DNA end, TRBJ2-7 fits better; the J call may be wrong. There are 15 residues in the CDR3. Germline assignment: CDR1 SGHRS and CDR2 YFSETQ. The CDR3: CASSERGRLDYEQYF. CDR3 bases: TGCGCCAGTTCGGAGCGGGGGCGCCTGGACTACGAGCAGTACTTC.

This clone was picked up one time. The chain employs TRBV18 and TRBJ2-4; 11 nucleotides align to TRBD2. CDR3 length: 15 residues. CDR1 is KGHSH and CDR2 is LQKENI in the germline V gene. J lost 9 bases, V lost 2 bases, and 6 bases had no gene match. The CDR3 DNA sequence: TGTGCCAGCTCACCATTACAGGGGACTAGCGGCATTCAGTACTTC. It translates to CASSPLQGTSGIQYF.

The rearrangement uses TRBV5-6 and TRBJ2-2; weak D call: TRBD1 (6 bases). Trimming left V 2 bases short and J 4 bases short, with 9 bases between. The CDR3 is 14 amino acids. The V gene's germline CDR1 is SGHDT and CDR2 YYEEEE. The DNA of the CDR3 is TGTGCCAGCAGCTTAGGACAGCGCACCGGGGAGCTGTTTTTT. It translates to CASSLGQRTGELFF.

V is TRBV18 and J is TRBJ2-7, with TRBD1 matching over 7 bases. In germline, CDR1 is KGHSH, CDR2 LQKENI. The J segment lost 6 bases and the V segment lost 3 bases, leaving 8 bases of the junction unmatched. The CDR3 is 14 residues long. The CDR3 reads CASSPEQGPVEQYF. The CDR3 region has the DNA TGTGCCAGCTCACCGGAACAGGGGCCGGTCGAGCAGTACTTC.

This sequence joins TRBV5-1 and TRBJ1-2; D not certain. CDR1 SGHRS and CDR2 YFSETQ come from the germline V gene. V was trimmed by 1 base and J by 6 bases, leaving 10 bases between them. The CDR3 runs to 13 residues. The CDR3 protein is CASSLRVSDGYTF. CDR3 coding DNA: TGCGCCAGCAGCTTGCGGGTCAGCGATGGCTACACCTTC.

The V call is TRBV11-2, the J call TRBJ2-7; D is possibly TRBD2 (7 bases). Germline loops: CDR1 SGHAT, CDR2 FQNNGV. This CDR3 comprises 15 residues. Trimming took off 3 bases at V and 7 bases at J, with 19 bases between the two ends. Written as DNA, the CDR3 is TGTGCCAGCAGCTTCTCGGTGGGAGGGGGAGAAGAGCAGTACTTC. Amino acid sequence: CASSFSVGGGEEQYF. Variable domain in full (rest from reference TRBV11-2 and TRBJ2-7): EAGVAQSPRYKIIEKRQSVAFWCNPISGHATLYWYQQILGQGPKLLIQFQNNGVVDDSQLPKDRFSAERLKGVDSTLKIQPAKLEDSAVYLCASSFSVGGGEEQYFGPGTRLTVT.

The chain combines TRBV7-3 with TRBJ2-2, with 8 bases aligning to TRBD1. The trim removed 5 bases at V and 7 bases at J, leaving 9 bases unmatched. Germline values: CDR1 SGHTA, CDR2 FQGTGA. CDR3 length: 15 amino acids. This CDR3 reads CASSRGGQERGELFF. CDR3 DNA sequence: TGTGCCAGCAGCCGTGGGGGACAGGAGCGCGGGGAGCTGTTTTTT.

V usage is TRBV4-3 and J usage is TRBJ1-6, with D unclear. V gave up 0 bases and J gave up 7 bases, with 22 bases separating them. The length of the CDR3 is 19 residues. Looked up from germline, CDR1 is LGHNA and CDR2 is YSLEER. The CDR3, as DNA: TGCGCCAGCAGCCAAGAGAGTGGGATGGGCAATGGGAGAAATTCACCCCTCCACTTT. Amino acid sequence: CASSQESGMGNGRNSPLHF.

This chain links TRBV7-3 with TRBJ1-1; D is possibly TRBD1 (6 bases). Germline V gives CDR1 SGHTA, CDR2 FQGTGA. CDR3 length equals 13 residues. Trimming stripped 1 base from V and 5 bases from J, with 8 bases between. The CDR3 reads CASSLNRDTEAFF. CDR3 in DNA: TGTGCCAGCAGCTTAAACAGGGATACTGAAGCTTTCTTT.

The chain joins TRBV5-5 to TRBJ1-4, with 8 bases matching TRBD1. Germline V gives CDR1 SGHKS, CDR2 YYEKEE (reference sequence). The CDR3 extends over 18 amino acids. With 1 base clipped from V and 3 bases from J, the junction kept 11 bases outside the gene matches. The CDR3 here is CASSLILQGAGSNEKLFF. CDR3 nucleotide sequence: TGTGCCAGCAGCTTGATCCTGCAGGGGGCCGGATCTAATGAAAAACTGTTTTTT.